The subject of this entry is one TCR beta chain. Libraries were prepared by immunoSEQ multiplex PCR; TCRdb keeps only in-frame clonotypes and omits some of them. The data hold about 170,000 clones, with about three quarters observed a single time. This entry belongs to a study of blood T cell repertoires in COVID-19. Germline lookup yields CDR1 SGDLS and CDR2 YYNGEE. The CDR3 sequence is 13 residues long. Trimming left V 0 bases short and J 8 bases short, with 11 bases between. This TCR came from a man aged 55-75 years with acute or convalescent COVID-19. The specimen sequenced was peripheral blood. The V gene is TRBV9, the J gene TRBJ1-1; D unclear. The CDR3 nucleotides are TGTGCCAGCAGCGTAGTTACAGCCTCCGAAGCTTTCTTT. Translating gives CASSVVTASEAFF.